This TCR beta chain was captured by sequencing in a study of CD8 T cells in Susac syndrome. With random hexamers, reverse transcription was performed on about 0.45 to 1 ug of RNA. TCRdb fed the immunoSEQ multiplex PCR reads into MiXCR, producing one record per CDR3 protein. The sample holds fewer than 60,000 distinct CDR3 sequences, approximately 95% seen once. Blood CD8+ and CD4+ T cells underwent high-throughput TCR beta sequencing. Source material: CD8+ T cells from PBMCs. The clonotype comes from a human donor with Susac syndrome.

CDR3 region: CASSQADLNTGELFF. DNA for the CDR3: TGCGCCAGCAGCCAAGCCGACTTGAACACCGGGGAGCTGTTTTTT. This sequence joins TRBV4-1 and TRBJ2-2; D remains unclear. The CDR3 spans 15 residues. Germline V gives CDR1 MGHRA, CDR2 YSYEKL. V was pared by 1 base and J by 1 base, with 7 bases between.